These 21 T cell receptor beta chains share one sample of origin, sequenced in a study of low-dose radiotherapy and immunotherapy resistance in tumors. With TRAV- and TRBV-specific primers, first-strand cDNA was made, covering the alpha and beta chains. A constant-region primer paired with the V-primer adapter amplified TCRs over 20 PCR cycles. TCRdb re-derived calls from the reads in MiXCR, one entry per CDR3 protein. The sample holds tens of thousands of distinct CDR3 sequences, around a sixth seen once. Time point denoted: after trial treatment. Treatment here: LDRT plus nivolumab, ipilimumab, low-dose cyclophosphamide and aspirin (RACIN trial). The sample here was PBMCs, taken after low-dose radiotherapy plus immunotherapy. The receptors were gathered from a male donor with prostate cancer.

This clonotype appeared many times. This chain links TRBV28 with TRBJ2-3; 7 bases match TRBD2. Germline CDR1 reads MDHEN; CDR2 reads SYDVKM. The junction had 8 bases not matched to a gene; V was cut back by 6 bases and J by 5 bases. The CDR3 runs 14 residues. The CDR3 region has the DNA TGTGCCAGCAGCTGGGGGGGTATGGAAGATACGCAGTATTTT. Protein product: CASSWGGMEDTQYF.

The table lists this clonotype with many counts. The rearrangement joins TRBV20-1 to TRBJ2-6; D may be TRBD2 (7 bases). The CDR3 loop spans 15 amino acids. Germline values: CDR1 DFQATT, CDR2 SNEGSKA (reference sequence). The ends were cut back, 5 bases at V and 4 bases at J, with 15 bases in the middle. The DNA of the CDR3 is TGCAGTGCTGGGGGGGCGGTGGCAGGGGCCAACGTCCTGACTTTC. Translating it yields CSAGGAVAGANVLTF.

This clonotype was seen many times. This sequence joins TRBV12-3 or TRBV12-4 and TRBJ2-5; 9 bases map to TRBD1. This CDR3 contains 14 residues. V trimming: 6 bases; J trimming: 3 bases; junction bases outside the gene matches: 5. The DNA of the CDR3 is TGTGCCAGCAGCCCCGGGACAGGGAAAGAGACCCAGTACTTC. This sequence encodes CASSPGTGKETQYF.

This clonotype was seen ten or more times. This chain uses TRBV20-1 with TRBJ1-5, with no clear D. The ends were cut back, 1 base at V and 2 bases at J, with 6 bases in the middle. This CDR3 has 13 amino acids. Looked up from germline, CDR1 is DFQATT and CDR2 is SNEGSKA (reference sequence). The CDR3 DNA reads TGCAGTGCTAGAGCGGAAGGCAATCAGCCCCAGCATTTT. Its translation is CSARAEGNQPQHF.

With respect to this clonotype: A read error may explain this, as a much larger clone is one base away. The gene calls are TRBV7-2 and TRBJ2-7; no reliable D call. CDR1 and CDR2 from the germline V gene are SGHTA and FQGNSA. Between the trimmed V and J ends, which lost 2 bases and 3 bases, there was a span of 2 bases. The CDR3 totals 11 residues. The CDR3 sequence: CASSLYYEQYF. For the CDR3, the DNA is TGTGCCAGCAGCTTATACTACGAGCAGTACTTC.

This clonotype was observed many times. The V gene is TRBV11-3, the J gene TRBJ2-1, with 8 bases matching TRBD2. The CDR3 sequence is 15 residues long. The V gene's germline CDR1 is SGHNT and CDR2 YENEEA. V dropped 5 bases and J dropped 6; count of bases not matched to a gene: 9. CDR3: CASSLGLAVFNEQFF. CDR3 bases: TGTGCCAGCAGCCTAGGACTAGCTGTCTTCAATGAGCAGTTCTTC.

This clonotype was counted a few times. The chain carries TRBV19 and TRBJ2-6; D is undetermined. Germline assignment: CDR1 LNHDA and CDR2 SQIVND (reference sequence). This CDR3 spans 14 amino acids. The V end lost 3 bases, the J end lost 0 bases, and 3 bases lay between the germline ends. The CDR3 sequence is CASSMSSGANVLTF. CDR3 in DNA: TGTGCCAGTAGTATGAGCTCTGGGGCCAACGTCCTGACTTTC.

This clonotype was seen repeatedly, ten times or more. J is TRBJ2-1 and V is TRBV7-2, with D maybe TRBD2 (6 bases). The length of the CDR3 is 13 residues. The ends were cut back, 7 bases at V and 3 bases at J, with 10 bases in the middle. Germline-derived CDR1 and CDR2 are SGHTA and FQGNSA. For the CDR3, the DNA is TGTGCCAGCAACAGACTAGGCTACAATGAGCAGTTCTTC. Its protein product is CASNRLGYNEQFF.

This clonotype was counted many times. The J gene is TRBJ2-1, the V gene TRBV6-6, with 14 bases aligning to TRBD2. Germline V gene data show CDR1 as MNHNY and CDR2 as SVGAGI (reference sequence). The CDR3 spans 14 residues. After removal of 7 bases from V and 11 bases from J, the junction contained 7 bases not matched to a gene. CDR3 bases: TGTGCCAGCACCCCGACTAGCGGGAGGGCAAAGCAGTTCTTC. Translation: CASTPTSGRAKQFF.

This clonotype was seen repeatedly, ten times or more. The chain carries TRBV20-1 and TRBJ1-5; D is possibly TRBD1 (5 bases). This CDR3 is built from 13 residues. From germline, CDR1 is DFQATT and CDR2 SNEGSKA (reference sequence). The ends were cut back, 6 bases at V and 4 bases at J, with 13 bases in the middle. In nucleotides, the CDR3 is TGCAGTGCAAACCGGGACGGGAATCAGCCCCAGCATTTT. Its translation: CSANRDGNQPQHF.

V usage is TRBV12-3 or TRBV12-4 and J usage is TRBJ2-5, with D tentatively TRBD1 (6 bases). V shed 6 bases and J shed 5 bases, with 16 bases lying between them. The CDR3 loop spans 14 amino acids. CDR3 protein: CASRLWTDRETQYF. The CDR3 DNA reads TGTGCCAGCAGACTCTGGACCGACAGGGAGACCCAGTACTTC.

Ten or more counts support this clonotype. The rearrangement uses TRBV5-1 and TRBJ2-2; the D gene is possibly TRBD2 (6 bases). Germline CDR1 reads SGHRS; CDR2 reads YFSETQ. Between the trimmed V and J ends, which lost 5 bases and 4 bases, there was a span of 15 bases. The CDR3 has 15 residues. CDR3 in DNA: TGCGCCAGCAGGACGGAGGGCCAGGGCACCGGGGAGCTGTTTTTT. This gives the protein CASRTEGQGTGELFF.

This clonotype was observed many times. CDR3 sequence: CASRGRPSGSSNTDTQYF. The CDR3 DNA reads TGTGCCAGCAGGGGTCGGCCTAGCGGTTCCTCTAACACAGATACGCAGTATTTT. The chain joins TRBV28 to TRBJ2-3; the match to TRBD2 covers 7 bases. The germline V gene has CDR1 MDHEN and CDR2 SYDVKM. CDR3 length: 18 amino acids. The ends lost 6 bases at V and 2 bases at J; junction bases unmatched: 17.

Turning to this clonotype: Because the CDR3's place on the DNA is in doubt, the DNA is left out and the CDR3 is given as listed by TCRdb. This chain's CDR3 is CASSGTNTGELFFFFF. The chain uses TRBV28 and TRBJ2-2; TRBD2, as called in the table, went unchecked against the DNA. With termini counted, the CDR3 has 16 amino acids. From germline, CDR1 is MDHEN and CDR2 SYDVKM.

V is TRBV7-3 and J is TRBJ2-1; 8 bases are a match to TRBD2. The CDR3 runs to 15 residues. With V trimmed by 0 bases and J by 8 bases, 6 bases remained unmatched. Germline CDR1 and CDR2: SGHTA and FQGTGA. The CDR3 here is CASSLTSGILDEQFF. Here the CDR3 DNA reads TGTGCCAGCAGCTTAACTAGCGGGATTTTGGATGAGCAGTTCTTC.

This clonotype has ten or more counts. The chain has TRBV29-1 and TRBJ2-1; maybe TRBD2 (5 bases). Trimming took 6 bases from V and 0 from J, leaving 12 bases between them. Germline CDR1 and CDR2: SQVTM and ANQGSEA. The CDR3 runs to 14 residues. In DNA, the CDR3 is TGCAGCGTGTTCGGTAGCGCCTCCTACAATGAGCAGTTCTTC. Amino acids: CSVFGSASYNEQFF.

This clonotype was recorded many times. V is TRBV25-1 and J is TRBJ1-5; no definite D call. Looked up from germline, CDR1 is MGHDK and CDR2 is SYGVNS. The CDR3 has 13 residues. Trimming stripped 8 bases from V and 4 bases from J, with 12 bases between. This CDR3 is CASSPGVNQPQHF. The CDR3 bases are TGTGCCAGCTCCCCCGGGGTTAATCAGCCCCAGCATTTT.

This clonotype was seen at least ten times. V and J are TRBV3-1 and TRBJ2-1; 12 bases align to TRBD2. The V and J ends lost 2 bases and 5 bases, in that order; junction bases with no gene match: 4. The CDR3 extends over 16 amino acids. In germline, CDR1 is LGHDT, CDR2 YNNKEL (reference sequence). Written as DNA, the CDR3 is TGTGCCAGCAGCCAATGGACTAGCGGGGATGACAATGAGCAGTTCTTC. It is translated as CASSQWTSGDDNEQFF.

The rearrangement joins TRBV4-1 to TRBJ2-4; D gene ambiguous. Germline CDR1 and CDR2: MGHRA and YSYEKL. The CDR3 is made up of 16 amino acids. V lost 0 bases and J lost 9, with 18 bases in between. The DNA of the CDR3 is TGCGCCAGCAGCCAAGAGCGCCTAGGTCTTTTCATCATTCAGTACTTC. Encoded protein: CASSQERLGLFIIQYF.

Ten or more counts support this clonotype. The rearrangement joins TRBV27 to TRBJ2-7; maybe TRBD2 (5 bases). The CDR3 spans 12 residues. The germline gives CDR1 MNHEY, CDR2 SMNVEV (reference sequence). Trimming shortened V by 5 bases and J by 3 bases, and 8 bases separated the two germline ends. CDR3 nucleotides: TGTGCCAGCAGTCGACGGGGCTACGAGCAGTACTTC. The encoded protein is CASSRRGYEQYF.

This clonotype was seen many times. CDR3 protein: CASSIFSGSGNEQFF. Written as DNA, the CDR3 is TGTGCCAGTAGTATCTTTAGCGGGAGTGGTAATGAGCAGTTCTTC. The genes are TRBV19 and TRBJ2-1, with 9 bases aligning to TRBD2. Germline V gives CDR1 LNHDA, CDR2 SQIVND (reference sequence). CDR3 size: 15 residues. V gave up 3 bases and J gave up 7 bases; unmatched junction bases: 7.